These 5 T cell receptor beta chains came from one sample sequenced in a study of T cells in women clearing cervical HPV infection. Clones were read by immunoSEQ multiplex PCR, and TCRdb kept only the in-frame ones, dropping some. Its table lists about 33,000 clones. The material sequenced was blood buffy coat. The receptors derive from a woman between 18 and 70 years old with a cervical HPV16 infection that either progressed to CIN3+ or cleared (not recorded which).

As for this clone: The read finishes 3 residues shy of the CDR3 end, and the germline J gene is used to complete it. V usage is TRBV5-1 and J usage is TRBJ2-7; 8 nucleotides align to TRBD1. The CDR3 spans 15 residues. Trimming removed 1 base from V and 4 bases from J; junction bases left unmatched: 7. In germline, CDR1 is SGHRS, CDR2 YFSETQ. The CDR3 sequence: CASSLTGQVGYEQYF. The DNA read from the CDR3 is TGCGCCAGCAGCTTGACGGGACAGGTAGGGTACGAG. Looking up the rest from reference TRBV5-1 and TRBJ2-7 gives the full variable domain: KAGVTQTPRYLIKTRGQQVTLSCSPISGHRSVSWYQQTPGQGLQFLFEYFSETQRNKGNFPGRFSGRQFSNSRSEMNVSTLELGDSALYLCASSLTGQVGYEQYFGPGTRLTVT.

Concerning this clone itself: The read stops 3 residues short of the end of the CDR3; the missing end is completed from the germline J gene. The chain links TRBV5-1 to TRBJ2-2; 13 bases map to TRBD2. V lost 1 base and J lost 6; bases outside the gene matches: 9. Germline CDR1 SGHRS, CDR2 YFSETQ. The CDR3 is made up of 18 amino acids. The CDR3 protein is CASSLLGLAGTQPGELFF. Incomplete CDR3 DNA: TGCGCCAGCAGCTTGCTGGGACTAGCGGGGACCCAACCCGGGGAG.

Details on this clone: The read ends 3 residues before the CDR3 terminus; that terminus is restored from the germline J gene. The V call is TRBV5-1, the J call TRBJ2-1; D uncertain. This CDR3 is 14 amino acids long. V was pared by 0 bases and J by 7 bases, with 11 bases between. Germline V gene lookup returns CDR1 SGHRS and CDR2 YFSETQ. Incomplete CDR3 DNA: TGCGCCAGCAGCTTGGGCAGTAACAGAAATGAG. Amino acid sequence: CASSLGSNRNE. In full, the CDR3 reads CASSLGSNRNEQFF.

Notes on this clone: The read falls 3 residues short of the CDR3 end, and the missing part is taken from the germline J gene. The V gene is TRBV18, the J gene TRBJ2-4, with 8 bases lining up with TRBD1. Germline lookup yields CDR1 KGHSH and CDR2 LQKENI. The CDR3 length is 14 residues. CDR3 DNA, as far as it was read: TGTGCCAGCTCACCGAGGGACAGGTCCTATGGT. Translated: CASSPRDRSYG. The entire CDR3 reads CASSPRDRSYGQYF.

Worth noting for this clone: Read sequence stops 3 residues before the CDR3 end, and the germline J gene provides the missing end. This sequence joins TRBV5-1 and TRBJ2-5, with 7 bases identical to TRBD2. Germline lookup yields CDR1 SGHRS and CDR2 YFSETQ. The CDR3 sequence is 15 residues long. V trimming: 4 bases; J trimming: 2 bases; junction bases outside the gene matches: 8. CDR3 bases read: TGCGCCAGCAGCCCGGGGGGTAGCGGACAAGAGACC. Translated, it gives CASSPGGSGQET. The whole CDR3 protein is CASSPGGSGQETQYF.